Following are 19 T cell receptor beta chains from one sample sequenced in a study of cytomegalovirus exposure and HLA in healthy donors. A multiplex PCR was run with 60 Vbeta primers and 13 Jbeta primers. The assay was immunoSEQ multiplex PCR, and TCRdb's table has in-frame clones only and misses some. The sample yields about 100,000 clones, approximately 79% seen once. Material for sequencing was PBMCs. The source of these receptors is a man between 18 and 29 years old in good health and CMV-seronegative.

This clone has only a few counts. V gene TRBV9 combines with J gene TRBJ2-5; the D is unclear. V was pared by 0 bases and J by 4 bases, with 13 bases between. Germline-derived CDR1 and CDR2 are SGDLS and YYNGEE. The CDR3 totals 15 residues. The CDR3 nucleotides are TGTGCCAGCAGCGTAGACTCAGGCCCCGGAGAGACCCAGTACTTC. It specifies CASSVDSGPGETQYF.

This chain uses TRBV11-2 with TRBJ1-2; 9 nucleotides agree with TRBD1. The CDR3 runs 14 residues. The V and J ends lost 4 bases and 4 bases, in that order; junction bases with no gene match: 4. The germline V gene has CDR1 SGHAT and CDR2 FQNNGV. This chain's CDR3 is CASSSQGAGYGYTF. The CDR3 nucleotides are TGTGCCAGCAGCTCACAGGGGGCAGGCTATGGCTACACCTTC.

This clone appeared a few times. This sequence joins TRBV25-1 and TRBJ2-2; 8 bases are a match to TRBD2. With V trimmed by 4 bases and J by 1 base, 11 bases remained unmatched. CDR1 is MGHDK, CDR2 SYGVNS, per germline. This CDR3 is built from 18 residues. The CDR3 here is CASSALGAGGMNTGELFF. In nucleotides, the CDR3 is TGTGCCAGCAGTGCTCTGGGGGCGGGGGGCATGAACACCGGGGAGCTGTTTTTT.

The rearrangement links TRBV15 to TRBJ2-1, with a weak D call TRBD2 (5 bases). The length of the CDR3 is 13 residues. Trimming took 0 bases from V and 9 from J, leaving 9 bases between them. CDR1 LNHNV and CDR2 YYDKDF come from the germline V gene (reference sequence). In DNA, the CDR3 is TGTGCCACCAGCAGAGATGATGCGGGTGAGCAGTTCTTC. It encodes CATSRDDAGEQFF. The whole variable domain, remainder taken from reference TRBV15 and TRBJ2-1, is DAMVIQNPRYQVTQFGKPVTLSCSQTLNHNVMYWYQQKSSQAPKLLFHYYDKDFNNEADTPDNFQSRRPNTSFCFLDIRSPGLGDTAMYLCATSRDDAGEQFFGPGTRLTVL.

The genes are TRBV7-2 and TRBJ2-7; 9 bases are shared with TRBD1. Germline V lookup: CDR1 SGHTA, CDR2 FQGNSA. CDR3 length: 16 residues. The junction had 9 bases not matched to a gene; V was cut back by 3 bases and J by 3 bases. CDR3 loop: CASSFPPGQGNYEQYF. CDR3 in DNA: TGTGCCAGCAGCTTCCCACCGGGACAGGGCAACTACGAGCAGTACTTC.

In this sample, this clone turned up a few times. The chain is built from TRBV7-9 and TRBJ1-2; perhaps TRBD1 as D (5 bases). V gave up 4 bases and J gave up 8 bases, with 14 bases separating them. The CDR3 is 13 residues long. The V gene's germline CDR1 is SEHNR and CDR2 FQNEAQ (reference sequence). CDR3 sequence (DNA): TGTGCCAGCAGCTCCCCGGGACTAGGGGGCTACACCTTC. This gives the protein CASSSPGLGGYTF.

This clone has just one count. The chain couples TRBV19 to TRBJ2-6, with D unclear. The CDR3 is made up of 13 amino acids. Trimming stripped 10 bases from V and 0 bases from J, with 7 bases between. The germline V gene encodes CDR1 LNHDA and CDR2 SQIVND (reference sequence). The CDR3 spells CATQFSGANVLTF. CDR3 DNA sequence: TGTGCCACCCAGTTCTCTGGGGCCAACGTCCTGACTTTC.

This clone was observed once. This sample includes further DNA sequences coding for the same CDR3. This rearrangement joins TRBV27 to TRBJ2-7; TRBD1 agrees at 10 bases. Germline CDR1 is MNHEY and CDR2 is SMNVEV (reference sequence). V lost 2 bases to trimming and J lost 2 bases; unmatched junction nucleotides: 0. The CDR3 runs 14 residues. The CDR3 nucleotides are TGTGCCAGCAGTTTAGGGACAGGGGCCTACGAGCAGTACTTC. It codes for CASSLGTGAYEQYF.

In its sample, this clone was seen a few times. The CDR3 here is CASRLDQRCLNTEAFF. CDR3 bases: TGTGCAAGTCGCTTAGATCAGCGGTGCTTGAACACTGAAGCTTTCTTT. The V gene is TRBV12-2, the J gene TRBJ1-1. TRBV12-2 is a listed pseudogene. The CDR3 is made up of 16 amino acids.

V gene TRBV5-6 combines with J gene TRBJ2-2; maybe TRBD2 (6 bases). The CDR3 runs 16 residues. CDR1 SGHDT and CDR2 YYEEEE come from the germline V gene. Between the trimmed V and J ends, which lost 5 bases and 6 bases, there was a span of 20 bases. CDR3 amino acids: CASSSTLASYPGELFF. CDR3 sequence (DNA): TGTGCCAGCAGTTCCACACTAGCTTCTTATCCCGGGGAGCTGTTTTTT.

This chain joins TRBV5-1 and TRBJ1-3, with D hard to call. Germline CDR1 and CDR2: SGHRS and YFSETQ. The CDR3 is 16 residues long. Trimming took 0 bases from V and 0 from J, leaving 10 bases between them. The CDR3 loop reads CASSLAGSFSGNTIYF. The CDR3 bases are TGCGCCAGCAGCTTGGCGGGGTCTTTCTCTGGAAACACCATATATTTT.

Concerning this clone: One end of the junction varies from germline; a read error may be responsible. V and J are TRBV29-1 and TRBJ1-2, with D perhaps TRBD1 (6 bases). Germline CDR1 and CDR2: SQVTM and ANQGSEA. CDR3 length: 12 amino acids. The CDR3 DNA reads TGCAGCGTTGAGGACAGCAACTATGGCTACCCCTTC. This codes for CSVEDSNYGYPF.

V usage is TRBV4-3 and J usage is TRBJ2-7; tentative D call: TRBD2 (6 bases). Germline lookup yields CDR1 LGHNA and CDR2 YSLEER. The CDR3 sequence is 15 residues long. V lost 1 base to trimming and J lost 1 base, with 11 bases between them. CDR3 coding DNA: TGCGCCAGCAGCCAAGGGAGGGCAGGATCCTACGAGCAGTACTTC. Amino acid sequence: CASSQGRAGSYEQYF.

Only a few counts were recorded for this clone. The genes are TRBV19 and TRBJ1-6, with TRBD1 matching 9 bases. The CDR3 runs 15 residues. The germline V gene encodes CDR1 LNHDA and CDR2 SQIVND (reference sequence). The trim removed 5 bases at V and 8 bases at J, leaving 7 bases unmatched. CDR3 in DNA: TGTGCCAGTAGTTTACAGGGGGCCGGGGATTCACCCCTCCACTTT. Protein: CASSLQGAGDSPLHF.

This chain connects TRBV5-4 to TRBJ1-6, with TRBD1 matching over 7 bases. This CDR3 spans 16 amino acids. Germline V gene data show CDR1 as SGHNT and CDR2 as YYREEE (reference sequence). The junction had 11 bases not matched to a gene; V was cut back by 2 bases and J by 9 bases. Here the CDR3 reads CASSFSPTGFFSPLHF. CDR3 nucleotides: TGTGCCAGCAGCTTTTCCCCGACAGGGTTTTTTTCACCCCTCCACTTT.

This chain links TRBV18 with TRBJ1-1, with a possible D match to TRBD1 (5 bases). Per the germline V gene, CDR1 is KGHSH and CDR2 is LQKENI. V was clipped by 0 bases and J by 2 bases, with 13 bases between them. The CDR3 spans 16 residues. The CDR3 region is CASSPPLQGQNTEAFF. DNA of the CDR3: TGTGCCAGCTCACCACCGCTTCAGGGTCAAAACACTGAAGCTTTCTTT.

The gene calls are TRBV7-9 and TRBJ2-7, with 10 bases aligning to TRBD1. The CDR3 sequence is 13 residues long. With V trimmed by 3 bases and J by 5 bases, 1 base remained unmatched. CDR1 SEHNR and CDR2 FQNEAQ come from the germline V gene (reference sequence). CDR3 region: CASSFGTGDEQYF. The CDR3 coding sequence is TGTGCCAGCAGCTTCGGGACAGGGGACGAGCAGTACTTC.

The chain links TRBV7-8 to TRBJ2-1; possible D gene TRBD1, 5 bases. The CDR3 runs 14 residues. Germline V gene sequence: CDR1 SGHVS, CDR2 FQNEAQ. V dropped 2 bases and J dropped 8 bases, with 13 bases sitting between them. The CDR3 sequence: CASSLNRGFHEQFF. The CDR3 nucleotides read TGTGCCAGCAGCTTAAATAGGGGTTTCCATGAGCAGTTCTTC.

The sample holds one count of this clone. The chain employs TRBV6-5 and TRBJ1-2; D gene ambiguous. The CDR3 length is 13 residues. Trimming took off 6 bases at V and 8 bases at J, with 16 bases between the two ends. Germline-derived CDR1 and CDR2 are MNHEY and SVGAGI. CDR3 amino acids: CASRMDPREGYTF. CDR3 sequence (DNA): TGTGCCAGCAGAATGGACCCTCGGGAAGGCTACACCTTC.